Here is one T cell receptor beta chain with its context. Its antigen is currently unknown. Fresh peripheral blood, approximately 10 ml, was the PBMC source. Amplified material comprised TCR beta CDR3 regions derived from RNA transcripts. First-round RT-PCR relied on HTBI primers, and a second-round multiplex PCR came next. Each CDR3 protein gets one entry after TCRdb re-called the multiplex PCR reads with MiXCR. The repertoire consists of 650,000 to 900,000 distinct CDR3 sequences, with around 40% occurring once and the leading ten covering approximately 46%. V was cut by 2 bases and J by 6 bases, with 9 bases left in between. The CDR3 spans 12 residues. Germline CDR1 is SGHNT and CDR2 is YYREEE (reference sequence). This specimen belongs to a study of Graves' ophthalmopathy and Graves' hyperthyroidism. Study-wide findings and caveats: The model reached around 70% sensitivity and 72.22% specificity for predicting ophthalmopathy progression.

The chain couples TRBV5-4 to TRBJ2-7, with D unclear. Source material: peripheral blood. This sequence was found in an adult man with Graves' ophthalmopathy. The CDR3 DNA reads as TGTGCCAGCAGCTTTACACAGACCGAGCAGTACTTC. This gives the protein CASSFTQTEQYF.